This TCR beta chain was sequenced for a study of T cell repertoires in ileal Crohn's disease (dated by TCRdb to between 2018 and 2021). Concerning the study at large: Median disease duration was around 8 years, and roughly a third of patients were identified as active smokers at the time of surgery. TCR repertoire analysis was done in 50 or so Crohn's disease patients from a prospective multicentre cohort. The study was conducted in parallel with a multicentre cohort that was designed to identify predictors of early endoscopic recurrence following ileocolonic resection. Endoscopic postoperative recurrence was defined by a Rutgeerts score above i0. The study sequenced 150 to 200 mucosal samples from 50 to 65 patients, taken at several locations on the surgical specimen and at postoperative endoscopy. Roughly half of the patients were given postoperative therapy, with fewer than 12 receiving thiopurines and under 20 receiving anti-TNF agents. All patients had surgery for a complication: stricturing disease in 61% and penetrating disease in roughly 39%.

For commercial TCRB immunosequencing, about 0.45 micrograms of biopsy DNA were submitted for each sample. Adaptive Biotechnology amplified CDR3 regions from genomic DNA with a two-step multiplex PCR that controlled for amplification bias. Primers for every V and J gene segment were used in the first PCR, and barcodes and Illumina adapters were added in the second PCR. CDR3 libraries were sequenced on an Illumina instrument. Regarding the original processing steps: Vendor-provided pipelines were combined with custom analysis of raw data in R/Bioconductor under R version 3.3.0. Clonality, which ranges from 0 to 1, was calculated as the inverse of the normalised Shannon entropy across all productive clones. High-frequency clones were defined as the share of the repertoire occupied by the top 100 clones, with only clones passing a 95% confidence test being retained. The Simpson index measured repertoire diversity, and the Morisita-Horn index measured overlap between samples. In TCRdb, the immuneACCESS table is reduced to in-frame sequences with V and J assigned. These tables do not hold every clone; where another copy was compared, an unresolved V gene accounts for under half, and the others remain unexplained. That table furnishes V, J and clone size, whereas the DNA furnished D and trimming. Across this sample there are about 15,000 clones, with 80% seen only once. Around 4.2% of the sample is taken by the ten largest.

The CDR3 has 13 amino acids, counting the end cysteine and phenylalanine. The CDR3 DNA has 39 bases and is translated from base 1. As encoded in the germline V gene, CDR1 is SGHTS while CDR2 is YDEGEE. V was cut back by 5 bases and J by 3 bases, leaving a gap of 12 bases between them. What the authors observed across the whole study: Mucosal CD4 and CD8 T cells were sorted and sequenced only in a subgroup of patients, whose size was not stated. Higher high-frequency clone percentages at surgery were associated with endoscopic recurrence; all patients with clonality above 26.8% (18/57) had recurrence. Compared with non-smokers, patients who were active smokers at surgery showed a significantly higher proportion of clonal expansions (approximately 26% vs 17%, p=0.02). More high-frequency clones were carried by sorted CD8 T cells than by CD4 T cells, suggesting that mucosal expansions were mainly CD8.

Adults with ileal or ileocolonic Crohn's disease for whom ileocolonic resection was indicated were considered eligible. Before DNA extraction, whole ileal mucosal biopsies were kept frozen at -80 degrees C. A TRizol-based method was used to extract genomic DNA from the frozen whole biopsies, and the DNA was quantified with a NanoDrop 2000 spectrophotometer. Worth noting for this clone: Its recognized antigen is unknown. One base away there is no much larger clone; base qualities are not given.

The rearranged segments are TRBV5-8 and TRBJ2-7; the D segment could be TRBD1, given 6 matching bases. The sample was ileal tissue. The receptor comes from an adult with Crohn's disease. The CDR3 region: CASSPQGYYEQYF. Here is the DNA: TGTGCCAGCAGTCCTCAGGGGTACTACGAGCAGTACTTC.